This T cell receptor beta chain appears in the sequencing data of a study of T cell responses to AZD1222 COVID-19 vaccine. As regards this clone: What it binds is unknown.

Data came from immunoSEQ multiplex PCR; TCRdb stores just in-frame clones and leaves some out. This sample has approximately 170,000 clones, with about 91% found just once. J was trimmed by 3 bases and V by 2 bases; bases with no gene match: 2. Germline assignment: CDR1 MNHEY and CDR2 SVGAGI. The CDR3 is 15 amino acids. Study results and caveats: Clonal diversity may have been underestimated in mostly white British donors. Reportedly, nearly half the spike-specific TCRs target unmutated variant regions. AZD1222 recipients seropositive at baseline numbered only five to seven.

The source was peripheral blood, collected 28 days after the second AZD1222 dose. This clonotype originated in an adult who received the AZD1222 COVID-19 vaccine. The gene calls are TRBV6-5 and TRBJ1-4; 8 nucleotides agree with TRBD1. The CDR3 loop reads CASSYDRGPNEKLFF. CDR3 DNA: TGTGCCAGCAGTTACGACAGGGGACCTAATGAAAAACTGTTTTTT.